This section outlines one T cell receptor (beta chain) sequence together with its context. The record originates from a study of control samples from healthy donors and cancer patients. J gave up 5 bases and V 3 bases, and 12 bases lay outside the gene matches. This CDR3 has 17 residues. Germline assignment: CDR1 KGHSH and CDR2 LQKENI. Data came from immunoSEQ multiplex PCR; TCRdb stores just in-frame clones and leaves some out. The sample records 150,000 to 200,000 clones, about 90% being singletons. This sequence originates from a woman between 35 and 50 years old in good health. Sequencing was carried out using blood. V gene TRBV18 combines with J gene TRBJ1-2; TRBD1 agrees at 10 bases. The CDR3 sequence is CASSPPGQGSYLYGYTF. CDR3 in DNA: TGTGCCAGCTCACCTCCGGGACAGGGGTCTTACTTATATGGCTACACCTTC.